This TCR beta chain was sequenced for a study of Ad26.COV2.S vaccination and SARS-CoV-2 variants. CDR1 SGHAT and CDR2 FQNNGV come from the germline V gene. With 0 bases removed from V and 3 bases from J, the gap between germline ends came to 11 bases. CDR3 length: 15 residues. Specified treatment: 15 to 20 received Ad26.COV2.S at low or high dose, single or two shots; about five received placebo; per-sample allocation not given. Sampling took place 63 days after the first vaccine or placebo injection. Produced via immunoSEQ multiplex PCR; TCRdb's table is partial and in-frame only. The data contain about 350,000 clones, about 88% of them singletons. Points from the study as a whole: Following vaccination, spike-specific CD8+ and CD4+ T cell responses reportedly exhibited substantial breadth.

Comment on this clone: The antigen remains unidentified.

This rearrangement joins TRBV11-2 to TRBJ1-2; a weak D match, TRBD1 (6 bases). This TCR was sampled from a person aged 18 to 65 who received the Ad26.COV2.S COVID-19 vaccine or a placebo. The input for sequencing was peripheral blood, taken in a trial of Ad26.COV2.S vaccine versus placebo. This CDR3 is CASSLDVRGYYGYTF. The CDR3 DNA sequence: TGTGCCAGCAGCTTAGACGTCAGGGGATACTATGGCTACACCTTC.